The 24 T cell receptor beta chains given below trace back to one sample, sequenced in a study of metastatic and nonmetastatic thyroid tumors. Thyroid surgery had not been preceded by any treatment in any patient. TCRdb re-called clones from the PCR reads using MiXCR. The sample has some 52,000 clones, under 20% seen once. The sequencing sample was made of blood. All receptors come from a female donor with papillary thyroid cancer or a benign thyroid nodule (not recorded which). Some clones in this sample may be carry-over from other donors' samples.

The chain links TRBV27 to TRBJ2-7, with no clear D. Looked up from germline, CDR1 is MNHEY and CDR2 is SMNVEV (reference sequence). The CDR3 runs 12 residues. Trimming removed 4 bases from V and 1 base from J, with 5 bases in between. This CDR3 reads CASSSYSYEQYF. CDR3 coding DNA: TGTGCCAGCAGTTCGTATTCCTACGAGCAGTACTTC.

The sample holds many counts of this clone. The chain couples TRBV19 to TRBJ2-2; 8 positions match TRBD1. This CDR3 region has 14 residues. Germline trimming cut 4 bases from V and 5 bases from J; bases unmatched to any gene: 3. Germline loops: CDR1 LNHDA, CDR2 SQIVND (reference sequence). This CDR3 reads CASSTWTGTGELFF. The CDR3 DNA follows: TGTGCCAGTAGTACCTGGACAGGGACCGGGGAGCTGTTTTTT. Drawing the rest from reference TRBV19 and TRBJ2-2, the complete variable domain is DGGITQSPKYLFRKEGQNVTLSCEQNLNHDAMYWYRQDPGQGLRLIYYSQIVNDFQKGDIAEGYSVSREKKESFPLTVTSAQKNPTAFYLCASSTWTGTGELFFGEGSRLTVL.

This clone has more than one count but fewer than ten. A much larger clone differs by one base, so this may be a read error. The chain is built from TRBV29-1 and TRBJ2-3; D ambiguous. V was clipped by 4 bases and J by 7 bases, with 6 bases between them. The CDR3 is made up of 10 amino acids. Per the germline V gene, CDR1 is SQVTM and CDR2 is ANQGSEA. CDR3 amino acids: CSVGGYTQYF. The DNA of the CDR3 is TGCAGCGTTGGGGGATATACGCAGTATTTT.

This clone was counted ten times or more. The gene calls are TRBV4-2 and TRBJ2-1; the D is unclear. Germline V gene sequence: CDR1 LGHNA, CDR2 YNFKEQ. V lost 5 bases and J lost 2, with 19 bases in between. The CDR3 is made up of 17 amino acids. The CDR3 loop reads CASSVLTPPRAYNEQFF. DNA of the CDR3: TGTGCCAGCAGCGTATTGACCCCCCCCCGCGCCTACAATGAGCAGTTCTTC.

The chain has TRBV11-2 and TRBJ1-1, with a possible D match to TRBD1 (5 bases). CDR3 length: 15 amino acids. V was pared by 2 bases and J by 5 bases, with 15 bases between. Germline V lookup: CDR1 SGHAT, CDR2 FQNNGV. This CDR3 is CASSLSGVAGTEAFF. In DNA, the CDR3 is TGTGCCAGCAGCTTATCGGGGGTGGCAGGGACTGAAGCTTTCTTT.

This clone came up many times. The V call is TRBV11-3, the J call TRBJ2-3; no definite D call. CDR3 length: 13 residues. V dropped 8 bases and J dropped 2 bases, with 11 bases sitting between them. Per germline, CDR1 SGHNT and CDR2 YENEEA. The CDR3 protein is CASQDPFTDTQYF. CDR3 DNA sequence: TGTGCCAGCCAGGATCCGTTCACAGATACGCAGTATTTT.

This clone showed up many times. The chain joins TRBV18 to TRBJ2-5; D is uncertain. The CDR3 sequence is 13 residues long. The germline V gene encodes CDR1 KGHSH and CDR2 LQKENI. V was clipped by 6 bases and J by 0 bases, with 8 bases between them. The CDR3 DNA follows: TGTGCCAGCTCGGTAGACAACCAAGAGACCCAGTACTTC. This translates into CASSVDNQETQYF.

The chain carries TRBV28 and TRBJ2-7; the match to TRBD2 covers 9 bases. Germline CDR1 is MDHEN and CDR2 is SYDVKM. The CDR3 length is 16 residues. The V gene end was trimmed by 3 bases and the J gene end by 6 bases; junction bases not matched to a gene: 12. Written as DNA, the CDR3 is TGTGCCAGCAGTTTCCTGGCTGTAGCGGGAGTGTTCGAGCAGTACTTC. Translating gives CASSFLAVAGVFEQYF.

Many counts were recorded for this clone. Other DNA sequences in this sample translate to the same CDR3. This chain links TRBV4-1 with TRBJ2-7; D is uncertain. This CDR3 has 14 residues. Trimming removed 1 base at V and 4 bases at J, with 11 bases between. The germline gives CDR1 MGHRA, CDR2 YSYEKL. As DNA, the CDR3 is TGCGCCAGCAGCCAAGTGCAACTGGGGTACGAGCAGTACTTC. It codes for CASSQVQLGYEQYF.

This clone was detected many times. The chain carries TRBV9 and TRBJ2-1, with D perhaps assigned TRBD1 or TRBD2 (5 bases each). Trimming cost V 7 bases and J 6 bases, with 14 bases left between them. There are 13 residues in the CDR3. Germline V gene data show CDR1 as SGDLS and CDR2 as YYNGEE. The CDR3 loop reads CASGGDGTNEQFF. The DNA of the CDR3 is TGTGCCAGCGGGGGAGACGGGACCAATGAGCAGTTCTTC.

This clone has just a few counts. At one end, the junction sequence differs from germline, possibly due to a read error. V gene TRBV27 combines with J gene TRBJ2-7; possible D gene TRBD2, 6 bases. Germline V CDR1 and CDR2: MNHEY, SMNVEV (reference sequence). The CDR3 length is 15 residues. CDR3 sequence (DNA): TGTGCCAGCATTTTAATGGCGGGGCCCACCTACGAGCAGTACTTC. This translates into CASILMAGPTYEQYF.

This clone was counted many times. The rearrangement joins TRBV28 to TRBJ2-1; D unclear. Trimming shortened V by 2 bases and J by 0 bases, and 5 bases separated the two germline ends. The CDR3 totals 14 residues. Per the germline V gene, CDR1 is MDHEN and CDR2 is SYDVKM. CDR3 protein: CASSLASSYNEQFF. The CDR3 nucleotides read TGTGCCAGCAGTTTAGCGAGCTCCTACAATGAGCAGTTCTTC.

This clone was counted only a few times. CDR3 DNA: TGCAGTGCTAGAACTCGACTAGCGGGAGCAAGAGAGCAGTTCTTC. The encoded protein is CSARTRLAGAREQFF. The V and J genes are TRBV20-1 and TRBJ2-1; 12 bases align to TRBD2. The ends lost 2 bases at V and 10 bases at J; junction bases unmatched: 9. This CDR3 has 15 residues. Germline loops: CDR1 DFQATT, CDR2 SNEGSKA (reference sequence).

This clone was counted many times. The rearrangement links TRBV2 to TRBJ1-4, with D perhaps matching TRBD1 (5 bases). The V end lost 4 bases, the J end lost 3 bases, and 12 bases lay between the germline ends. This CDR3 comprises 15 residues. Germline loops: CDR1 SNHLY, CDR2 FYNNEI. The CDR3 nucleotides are TGTGCCAGCAGTGGAAGAACAGGACCTAATGAAAAACTGTTTTTT. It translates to CASSGRTGPNEKLFF.

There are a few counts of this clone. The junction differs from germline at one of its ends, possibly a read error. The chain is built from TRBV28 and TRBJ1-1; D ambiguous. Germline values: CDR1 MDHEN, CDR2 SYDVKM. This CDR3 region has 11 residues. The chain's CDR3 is CASILATESFF. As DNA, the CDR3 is TGTGCCAGCATTTTAGCCACTGAATCTTTCTTT.

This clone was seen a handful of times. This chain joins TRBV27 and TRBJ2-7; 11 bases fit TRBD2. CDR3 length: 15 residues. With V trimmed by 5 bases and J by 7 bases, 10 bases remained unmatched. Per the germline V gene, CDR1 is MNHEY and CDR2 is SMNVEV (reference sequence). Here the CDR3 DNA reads TGTGCCAGCAGTGATTTAGCGGGAGGGGCTCGTGAGCAGTACTTC. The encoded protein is CASSDLAGGAREQYF.

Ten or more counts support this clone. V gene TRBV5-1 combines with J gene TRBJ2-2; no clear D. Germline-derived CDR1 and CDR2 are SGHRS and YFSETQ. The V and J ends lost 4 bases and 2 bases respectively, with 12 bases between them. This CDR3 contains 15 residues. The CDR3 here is CASSPDRRNTGELFF. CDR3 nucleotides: TGCGCCAGCAGCCCGGACCGCCGCAACACCGGGGAGCTGTTTTTT. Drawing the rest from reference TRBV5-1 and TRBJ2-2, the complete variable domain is KAGVTQTPRYLIKTRGQQVTLSCSPISGHRSVSWYQQTPGQGLQFLFEYFSETQRNKGNFPGRFSGRQFSNSRSEMNVSTLELGDSALYLCASSPDRRNTGELFFGEGSRLTVL.

CDR3 DNA sequence: TGTGCCAGCAGCTCCCCTGGGGAGACCCAGTACTTC. Amino acids: CASSSPGETQYF. This chain links TRBV5-4 with TRBJ2-5; D remains ambiguous. The CDR3 sequence is 12 residues long. The germline gives CDR1 SGHNT, CDR2 YYREEE (reference sequence). Trimming pared 3 bases from V and 5 bases from J, leaving 8 bases between.

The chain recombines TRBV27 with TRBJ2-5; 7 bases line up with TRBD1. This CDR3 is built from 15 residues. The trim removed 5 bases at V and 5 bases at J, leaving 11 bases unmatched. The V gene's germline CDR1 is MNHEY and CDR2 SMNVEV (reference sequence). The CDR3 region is CASSNNRDRGETQYF. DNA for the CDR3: TGTGCCAGCAGTAACAACAGGGACAGAGGGGAGACCCAGTACTTC.

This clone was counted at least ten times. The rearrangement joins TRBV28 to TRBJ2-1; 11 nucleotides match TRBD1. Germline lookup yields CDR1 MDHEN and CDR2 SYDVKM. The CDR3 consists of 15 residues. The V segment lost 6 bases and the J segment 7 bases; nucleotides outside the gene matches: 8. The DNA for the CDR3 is TGTGCCAGCAGCCCGGAGGGGACAGGGGGGAATGAGCAGTTCTTC. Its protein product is CASSPEGTGGNEQFF.

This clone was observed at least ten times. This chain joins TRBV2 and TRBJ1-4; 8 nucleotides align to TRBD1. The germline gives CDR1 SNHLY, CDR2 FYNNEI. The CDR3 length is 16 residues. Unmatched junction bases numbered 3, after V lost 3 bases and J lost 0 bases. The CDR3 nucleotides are TGTGCCAGCAGTGACTCGGACAGGGCAACTAATGAAAAACTGTTTTTT. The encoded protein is CASSDSDRATNEKLFF.

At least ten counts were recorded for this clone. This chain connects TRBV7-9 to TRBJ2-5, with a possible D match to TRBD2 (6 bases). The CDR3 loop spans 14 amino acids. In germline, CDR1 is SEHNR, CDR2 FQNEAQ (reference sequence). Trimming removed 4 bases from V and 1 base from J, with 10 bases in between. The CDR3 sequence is CASSWGLLQETQYF. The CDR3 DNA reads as TGTGCCAGCAGCTGGGGACTGCTCCAAGAGACCCAGTACTTC.

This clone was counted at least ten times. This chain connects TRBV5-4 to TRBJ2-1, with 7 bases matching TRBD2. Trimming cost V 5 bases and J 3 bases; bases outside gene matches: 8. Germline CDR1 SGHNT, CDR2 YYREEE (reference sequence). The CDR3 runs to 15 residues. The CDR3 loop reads CASRLGLADYNEQFF. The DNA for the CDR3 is TGTGCCAGCAGACTGGGGCTAGCGGACTACAATGAGCAGTTCTTC.

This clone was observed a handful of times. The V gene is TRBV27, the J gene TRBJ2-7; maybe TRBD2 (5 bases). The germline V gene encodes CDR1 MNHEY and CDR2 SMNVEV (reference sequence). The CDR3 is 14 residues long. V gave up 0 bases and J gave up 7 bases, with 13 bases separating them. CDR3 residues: CASSLSGRGREQYF. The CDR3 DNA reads TGTGCCAGCAGTTTATCTGGTAGAGGGAGAGAGCAGTACTTC.